Listed below are T cell receptor beta chains from one sample, sequenced in a study of control samples from healthy donors and cancer patients. The data were produced by immunoSEQ multiplex PCR, yet TCRdb's version contains in-frame clones alone and is incomplete. The table has around 170,000 clones, roughly nine tenths seen once. Sequenced: blood. The receptor set was obtained from a man aged 25-45 years in good health. Each CDR3 is given with its conserved first and last residue. A D gene is named only where the DNA matches it firmly. Not every row has a clone size; where given, it reads once, few, many or a size class.

once,TRBV10-3,TRBJ2-3,NA,TGTGCCATCAGTGGGCGGGGCGACACAGATACGCAGTATTTT,CAISGRGDTDTQYF
NA,TRBV2,TRBJ1-1,TRBD1,TGTGCCAGCAGTGGGGACAGGGGAGTCGGCACTGAAGCTTTCTTT,CASSGDRGVGTEAFF
NA,TRBV30,TRBJ1-5,NA,TGTGCCTGGGCGCGGACAGCCAATCAGCCCCAGCATTTT,CAWARTANQPQHF
NA,TRBV18,TRBJ1-1,NA,TGTGCCAGCTCACCACCAGGACAGAACACTGAAGCTTTCTTT,CASSPPGQNTEAFF
once,TRBV9,TRBJ2-3,NA,TGTGCCAGCAGCGTATCCGGGTCTAGCACAGATACGCAGTATTTT,CASSVSGSSTDTQYF
NA,TRBV19,TRBJ1-5,NA,TGTGCCAGAGTAGTGGGGTGTTCGCAGCCCCAGCATTTT,CARVVGCSQPQHF
NA,TRBV7-9,TRBJ2-1,TRBD2,TGTGCCAGCAGCTCCCGTAGCGGGGGGGCCTCCTACAATGAGCAGTTCTTC,CASSSRSGGASYNEQFF
NA,TRBV6-5,TRBJ1-1,NA,TGTGCCAGCAGAGACCTAAAGATGGGGGCTTTCTTT,CASRDLKMGAFF
NA,TRBV27,TRBJ1-5,TRBD1,TGTGCCAGCAACAGGGGGATTGGTAGCAATCAGCCCCAGCATTTT,CASNRGIGSNQPQHF
NA,TRBV6-5,TRBJ1-1,NA,TGTGCCAGCACGCCGGGGACTAACACTGAAGCTTTCTTT,CASTPGTNTEAFF
NA,TRBV4-1,TRBJ1-3,NA,TGCGCCAGCAGCAAGGACGGGAGCTCTGGAAACACCATATATTTT,CASSKDGSSGNTIYF
NA,TRBV6-5,TRBJ1-6,NA,TGTGCCAGCAGTTACGACAGGAAGTCACCCCTCCACTTT,CASSYDRKSPLHF
NA,TRBV6-6,TRBJ2-1,TRBD2,TGTGCCAGCAGTCCCGGGAGGGGGTTTTCGAGCTCCTACAATGAGCAGTTCTTC,CASSPGRGFSSSYNEQFF
NA,TRBV30,TRBJ1-2,TRBD1,TGTGCCTGGAGTAGCCGGGACAGCACGGTAGCTAACTATGGCTACACCTTC,CAWSSRDSTVANYGYTF
NA,TRBV5-1,TRBJ2-7,TRBD1,TGCGCCAGCAGCTTGGGACAGGGTTCCTACGAGCAGTACTTC,CASSLGQGSYEQYF
NA,TRBV6-6,TRBJ1-5,NA,TGTGCCAGCATGTCTCAACAGGGAAGCAATCAGCCCCAGCATTTT,CASMSQQGSNQPQHF
NA,TRBV24-1,TRBJ2-1,NA,TGTGCCACCAGCCATGACTATTCTTCCTACAATGAGCAGTTCTTC,CATSHDYSSYNEQFF
NA,TRBV11-2,TRBJ2-2,TRBD2,TGTGCCAGCAGAGCCGGGGGGGGTAGCACCGGGGAGCTGTTTTTT,CASRAGGGSTGELFF
NA,TRBV15,TRBJ2-7,TRBD1,TGTGCCACCAGCCTGCGGACAGGGTCATACGAGCAGTACTTC,CATSLRTGSYEQYF
NA,TRBV3-1/TRBV3-2,TRBJ1-1,NA,TGTGCCAGCAGCCGGGGGCGGGACTCTCTCATGAACACTGAAGCTTTCTTT,CASSRGRDSLMNTEAFF
NA,TRBV6-6,TRBJ2-7,TRBD2,TGTGCCAGCAGCTACGGACTAGCGGGGAACTACGAGCAGTACTTC,CASSYGLAGNYEQYF
NA,TRBV27,TRBJ2-3,NA,TGTGCCAGCCGCAGAGGCGGGCTACGCACAGATACGCAGTATTTT,CASRRGGLRTDTQYF
NA,TRBV11-2,TRBJ2-7,TRBD2,TGTGCCAGCAGCAAACGGACTAGCGGGAGGGCCGTCTACGAGCAGTACTTC,CASSKRTSGRAVYEQYF
NA,TRBV19,TRBJ2-3,NA,TGTGCCAGTAGTATTCTGGGGCCGGACGGTAGCACAGATACGCAGTATTTT,CASSILGPDGSTDTQYF
once,TRBV19,TRBJ1-2,NA,TGTGCCAGTAGTCCCGGTTATGGCTACACCTTC,CASSPGYGYTF
NA,TRBV21-1,TRBJ2-1,NA,TGTGCCAGCAGCAAAGTAGGGGGACTCTCCTACAATGAGCAGTTCTTC,CASSKVGGLSYNEQFF
many,TRBV11-2,TRBJ1-2,NA,TGTGCCAGCAGCTTAGAAAGGCAGAGCTACACCTTC,CASSLERQSYTF
NA,TRBV2,TRBJ2-1,TRBD1,TGTGCCAGGACCTCGGGGCAGGGGGCGCGAAGTCTGATCTTC,CARTSGQGARSLIF
NA,TRBV18,TRBJ1-1,NA,TGTGCCAGCTCACCACTGATGTGGGGCACTGAAGCTTTCTTT,CASSPLMWGTEAFF
NA,TRBV11-2,TRBJ1-1,NA,TGTGCCAGCAGCGCGGGACGGACCGAAGCTTTCTTT,CASSAGRTEAFF
NA,TRBV12-3/TRBV12-4,TRBJ1-2,NA,TGTGCCAGCTTTACAGGGATAGGCCGGGGCTACACCTTC,CASFTGIGRGYTF
NA,TRBV18,TRBJ2-4,TRBD2,TGTGCCAGCTCACCACCTTCCCGAGCGGGAGAGGGCAAAAACATTCAGTACTTC,CASSPPSRAGEGKNIQYF
NA,TRBV7-9,TRBJ1-4,NA,TGTGCCAGCAGCCGTCCCGGGAGTTTAGGGGAAAAACTGTTTTTT,CASSRPGSLGEKLFF
once,TRBV5-1,TRBJ2-7,NA,TGCGCCAGCAGCTTGGGTCGAGCGACCTACGAGCAGTACTTC,CASSLGRATYEQYF
NA,TRBV9,TRBJ1-2,NA,TGTGCCAGCAGCCCCCAAGCGGGGGCAGAAGGCTACACCTTC,CASSPQAGAEGYTF
NA,TRBV18,TRBJ2-3,TRBD2,TGTGCCAGCTCATCGGCGCTAGCGGGGGGGGCAGATACGCAGTATTTT,CASSSALAGGADTQYF
NA,TRBV18,TRBJ1-3,NA,TGTGCCAGCTCACCTTTTGGAAACACCATATATTTT,CASSPFGNTIYF
NA,TRBV24-1,TRBJ2-1,NA,TGTGCCACCAGTGACACTGACAGCCTTACCTACAATGAGCAGTTCTTC,CATSDTDSLTYNEQFF
NA,TRBV7-9,TRBJ2-3,NA,TGTGCCAGCAGCTGGGAGCGCTCCCCAGATACGCAGTATTTT,CASSWERSPDTQYF
NA,TRBV6-5,TRBJ1-2,TRBD1,TGTGCCAGCAGTTACCTGGGACAGGGGAACTATGGCTACACCTTC,CASSYLGQGNYGYTF
once,TRBV20-1,TRBJ2-1,NA,TGCAGTGCTAGCTCCAATGAGCAGTTCTTC,CSASSNEQFF
NA,TRBV30,TRBJ1-2,TRBD1,TGTGCCTGGAGTGTACGCGGACAGGGGGCCCTCTATGGCTACACCTTC,CAWSVRGQGALYGYTF
NA,TRBV19,TRBJ2-2,NA,TGTGCCAGTAGTACCCTAACGTGGAGCACCGGGGAGCTGTTTTTT,CASSTLTWSTGELFF
few,TRBV5-1,TRBJ1-4,TRBD1,TGCGCCAGCAGCTTTTGGACAGGGGGCGTTAGGGGAGAAAAACTGTTTTTT,CASSFWTGGVRGEKLFF
NA,TRBV2,TRBJ1-5,TRBD1,TGTGCCAGCAGGGGGACAGGTACTGGACAGCCCCAGCATTTT,CASRGTGTGQPQHF
NA,TRBV5-1,TRBJ1-1,TRBD1,TGCGCCAGCAGCTTGGGGACAGGGTACATGAACACTGAAGCTTTCTTT,CASSLGTGYMNTEAFF
NA,TRBV29-1,TRBJ2-2,NA,TGCAGCGTTGACAGGGGGAACACCGGGGAGCTGTTTTTT,CSVDRGNTGELFF
NA,TRBV2,TRBJ2-4,NA,TGTGCCAGCAGTGATAGCATTCAGTACTTC,CASSDSIQYF
NA,TRBV9,TRBJ2-7,NA,TGTGCCAGCAGCGTAGGAGGGGAGGACGAGCAGTACTTC,CASSVGGEDEQYF
NA,TRBV6-1,TRBJ2-5,NA,TGTGCCAGCAGGCAGAGGGAGACCCAGTACTTC,CASRQRETQYF
NA,TRBV6-5,TRBJ2-3,NA,TGTGCCAGCAAACGACAGAAAAGCACAGATACGCAGTATTTT,CASKRQKSTDTQYF
NA,TRBV6-1,TRBJ1-6,NA,TGTGCCAGCAGTGATGGTATTGGGGATATTAATTCACCCCTCCACTTT,CASSDGIGDINSPLHF
once,TRBV6-2/TRBV6-3,TRBJ2-2,TRBD2,TGTGCCAGCAGTTACATTCGGACTAGCGGGGCGAACACCGGGGAGCTGTTTTTT,CASSYIRTSGANTGELFF
NA,TRBV30,TRBJ2-7,NA,TGTGCCTGGAATCGTGGACTCGGGTACGAGCAGTACTTC,CAWNRGLGYEQYF
NA,TRBV27,TRBJ1-1,TRBD1,TGTGCCAGCAGTTTATCTGAACAGGGGGGCACTGAAGCTTTCTTT,CASSLSEQGGTEAFF
NA,TRBV6-2/TRBV6-3,TRBJ2-7,NA,TGTGCCAGCAGTTACTCCCCTGCCAACGAGCAGTACTTC,CASSYSPANEQYF
NA,TRBV5-1,TRBJ2-7,NA,TGCGCCAGCAGCTTATCCCCAGGTTCCTACGAGCAGTACTTC,CASSLSPGSYEQYF
few,TRBV9,TRBJ2-5,NA,TGTGCCAGCAGCGTGAGGGGAGCAGGAGGGGAGACCCAGTACTTC,CASSVRGAGGETQYF
NA,TRBV27,TRBJ1-4,TRBD1,TGTGCCAGCAGCTCGCCGGGACAGAATGAAAAACTGTTTTTT,CASSSPGQNEKLFF